The rows below give T cell receptor beta chains drawn from one sample of a study of T cell responses to AZD1222 COVID-19 vaccine. Sequenced by immunoSEQ multiplex PCR; TCRdb stores in-frame clones only, minus some. In the table there are under 150,000 clones, 90% to 95% of which are singletons. Sample: peripheral blood, taken on day 0 of AZD1222 vaccination. The receptors shown here come from an adult in good health. Each CDR3 is given with its conserved first and last residue. A D gene is named only where the DNA matches it firmly. Clone size, where shown, is once, few, many, or a class for clones that have expanded.

cdr3_aa cdr3_nt j_call clone_size v_call cdr3_length d_call
CASSQVGPELYSNQPQHF TGCGCCAGCAGCCAAGTGGGGCCGGAGCTTTATAGCAATCAGCCCCAGCATTTT TRBJ1-5 . TRBV4-1 18 .
CASTPPRTGGTYNEQFF TGCGCCAGCACCCCACCCCGGACAGGGGGGACTTACAATGAGCAGTTCTTC TRBJ2-1 once TRBV5-1 17 TRBD1
CASSPADRGGYTF TGTGCCAGCTCACCCGCAGACAGGGGCGGCTACACCTTC TRBJ1-2 . TRBV18 13 TRBD1
CASSIVGRGSEAFF TGTGCCAGTAGTATAGTTGGCAGGGGCTCTGAAGCTTTCTTT TRBJ1-1 few TRBV19 14 .
CASSTTTDRGYYEQYF TGCGCCAGCAGCACCACGACCGACAGGGGATATTACGAGCAGTACTTC TRBJ2-7 . TRBV5-1 16 TRBD1
CASSYGSGFAEAFF TGTGCCAGCAGTTATGGATCGGGGTTCGCTGAAGCTTTCTTT TRBJ1-1 . TRBV6-5 14 .
CASSFPPADTFNQPQHF TGTGCCAGTAGTTTCCCTCCCGCCGACACTTTTAATCAGCCCCAGCATTTT TRBJ1-5 . TRBV19 17 .
CASSTGSGNEKLFF TGTGCCAGTAGTACAGGGTCGGGGAATGAAAAACTGTTTTTT TRBJ1-4 few TRBV19 14 .
CASSLMWGMVENEKLFF TGCGCCAGCAGCTTGATGTGGGGAATGGTGGAAAATGAAAAACTGTTTTTT TRBJ1-4 . TRBV5-1 17 .
CASSQGYVDEQFF TGTGCCAGCAGCCAAGGGTACGTCGATGAGCAGTTCTTC TRBJ2-1 . TRBV4-2 13 .
CASSVLGTGGNRQYF TGTGCCAGCTCCGTCCTTGGGACAGGTGGTAATAGGCAGTACTTC TRBJ2-7 . TRBV18 15 TRBD1
CASGLGETQYF TGTGCCAGCGGCTTGGGGGAGACCCAGTACTTC TRBJ2-5 . TRBV7-9 11 .
CSAQTGSGVGEKLFF TGCAGCGCGCAGACAGGTTCAGGGGTCGGTGAAAAACTGTTTTTT TRBJ1-4 . TRBV29-1 15 .
CASSPTGYEGLGYTF TGTGCCAGCTCACCGACAGGGTACGAGGGGCTAGGCTACACCTTC TRBJ1-2 . TRBV18 15 TRBD1
CASSRDGTYEQYF TGCGCCAGCAGTCGGGACGGAACCTACGAGCAGTACTTC TRBJ2-7 once TRBV5-1 13 .
CASSPGITQGTGNVF TGTGCCAGCAGCCCAGGGATTACTCAAGGGACCGGTAATGTCTTC TRBJ2-1 . TRBV7-9 15 .
CASSLLPGQANTGELFF TGTGCCAGCAGCCTCTTACCGGGACAGGCGAACACCGGGGAGCTGTTTTTT TRBJ2-2 . TRBV7-6 17 TRBD1
CASSPIRRTLNAGNTIYF TGTGCCAGCAGCCCCATACGACGGACCCTCAACGCTGGAAACACCATATATTTT TRBJ1-3 . TRBV3-1/TRBV3-2 18 .
CASSSDRGHTYEQYF TGTGCCAGTAGTTCCGACAGGGGCCATACCTACGAGCAGTACTTC TRBJ2-7 . TRBV19 15 TRBD1
CASSLGQGYEQYF TGTGCCAGCAGTTTGGGTCAGGGGTACGAGCAGTACTTC TRBJ2-7 . TRBV12-3/TRBV12-4 13 .
CSVEDGTKAQYF TGCAGCGTTGAAGATGGGACTAAGGCCCAGTACTTC TRBJ2-5 . TRBV29-1 12 TRBD2
CASSRRDRDRGRRGNQPQHF TGCGCCAGCAGCAGGAGAGACCGGGACAGGGGGCGGCGGGGCAATCAGCCCCAGCATTTT TRBJ1-5 . TRBV5-1 20 TRBD1
CASSEPNTEAFF TGTGCCAGCAGTGAACCGAACACTGAAGCTTTCTTT TRBJ1-1 . TRBV2 12 .
CASSQGTGVAGEKLFF TGTGCCAGCAGCCAGGGGACAGGGGTAGCGGGTGAAAAACTGTTTTTT TRBJ1-4 . TRBV7-8 16 TRBD1
CATSGEEGYNEQFF TGTGCCACCAGCGGGGAGGAAGGGTACAATGAGCAGTTCTTC TRBJ2-1 . TRBV15 14 .
CASSFRRGAAPTGELFF TGTGCCAGCAGCTTTCGACGAGGAGCCGCACCCACCGGGGAGCTGTTTTTT TRBJ2-2 . TRBV7-9 17 .
CASSPLRGATQYF TGTGCCAGCAGCCCCTTGCGGGGGGCGACTCAGTACTTC TRBJ2-4 . TRBV6-8 13 TRBD2
CASSEIRMREQYF TGTGCCAGCAGTGAAATTCGTATGAGGGAGCAGTACTTC TRBJ2-7 . TRBV6-1 13 .
CASSPDRGRDIQYF TGTGCCAGTAGCCCGGACAGGGGCAGGGACATTCAGTACTTC TRBJ2-4 . TRBV2 14 TRBD1
CASSQGLAGNEQFF TGTGCCAGCAGCCAAGGACTAGCGGGGAATGAGCAGTTCTTC TRBJ2-1 . TRBV3-1/TRBV3-2 14 TRBD2
CASSEALRGGFHF TGTGCCAGCAGTGAAGCGCTTCGGGGGGGTTTCCACTTT TRBJ1-6 . TRBV6-1 13 .
CASSLDNRSEAFF TGTGCCAGCAGCCTGGACAATCGTTCTGAAGCTTTCTTT TRBJ1-1 . TRBV5-6 13 .
CASSPPLGLAVSYNEQFF TGTGCCAGCAGTCCACCCCTGGGACTAGCGGTTTCCTACAATGAGCAGTTCTTC TRBJ2-1 . TRBV25-1 18 TRBD2
CASTPRSTGLFEAFF TGTGCCAGCACCCCTCGTTCGACAGGGCTTTTTGAAGCTTTCTTT TRBJ1-1 . TRBV6-2/TRBV6-3 15 TRBD1
CASRSRQGATGELFF TGCGCCAGCAGATCGAGACAGGGGGCGACCGGGGAGCTGTTTTTT TRBJ2-2 . TRBV5-1 15 TRBD1
CASSLVAGDNEQFF TGTGCCAGCAGCTTAGTAGCGGGAGACAATGAGCAGTTCTTC TRBJ2-1 . TRBV7-9 14 TRBD2
CASSTPWDNEQFF TGTGCCAGTAGTACCCCATGGGACAATGAGCAGTTCTTC TRBJ2-1 . TRBV19 13 .
CASSLDLTGSGNTIYF TGTGCCAGCAGCTTAGACTTAACAGGGTCAGGAAACACCATATATTTT TRBJ1-3 . TRBV7-9 16 .
CASSLQGGLGEQYF TGTGCCAGCAGTCTACAGGGAGGACTAGGCGAGCAGTACTTC TRBJ2-7 . TRBV27 14 .
CASRGTGTDTQYF TGTGCCAGTAGGGGGACAGGGACAGATACGCAGTATTTT TRBJ2-3 . TRBV19 13 TRBD1
CASSQTPRPSGRREDTQYF TGCGCCAGCAGCCAAACGCCTCGGCCTAGCGGGAGACGGGAAGATACGCAGTATTTT TRBJ2-3 . TRBV4-1 19 TRBD2
CASSPFRSEFDQPQHF TGTGCCAGCAGCCCTTTCCGATCGGAGTTCGATCAGCCCCAGCATTTT TRBJ1-5 . TRBV7-9 16 .
CASSTGTLPLHF TGTGCCAGCAGTACCGGGACCCTACCCCTCCACTTT TRBJ1-6 . TRBV27 12 .
CASSGAVGAGGNEQYF TGTGCCAGCAGCGGAGCGGTAGGAGCGGGGGGAAACGAGCAGTACTTC TRBJ2-7 . TRBV7-9 16 TRBD2
CASSELAGSMGVSTDTQYF TGTGCCAGCAGTGAATTAGCGGGGTCCATGGGGGTGAGCACAGATACGCAGTATTTT TRBJ2-3 once TRBV6-1 19 TRBD2
CSASRERLTQRPQHF TGCAGTGCTAGTCGGGAAAGGTTAACCCAAAGGCCCCAGCATTTT TRBJ1-5 . TRBV20-1 15 .
CATSRVASGSYEQYF TGTGCCACCAGCAGGGTGGCTAGCGGGTCCTACGAGCAGTACTTC TRBJ2-7 . TRBV15 15 TRBD2
CASSQDRWEEVDTQYF TGTGCCAGCAGCCAAGATCGTTGGGAGGAGGTGGATACGCAGTATTTT TRBJ2-3 once TRBV3-1/TRBV3-2 16 .
CASSSGETGELFF TGCGCCAGCAGCTCAGGGGAGACCGGGGAGCTGTTTTTT TRBJ2-2 few TRBV5-1 13 .
CSAARGEYYGYTF TGCAGCGCCGCGAGAGGGGAATACTATGGCTACACCTTC TRBJ1-2 . TRBV29-1 13 .
CASSIGGGEQFF TGTGCCAGTAGTATAGGCGGGGGTGAGCAGTTCTTC TRBJ2-1 . TRBV19 12 TRBD2
CASSFRTEQETQYF TGTGCCAGCAGCTTCAGAACAGAGCAAGAGACCCAGTACTTC TRBJ2-5 . TRBV5-4 14 .
CASRPSGTGDRPQHF TGTGCCAGCAGACCGTCCGGGACAGGGGATCGGCCCCAGCATTTT TRBJ1-5 . TRBV27 15 TRBD1
CASSDRWADTEAFF TGTGCCAGCAGCGACAGGTGGGCGGACACTGAAGCTTTCTTT TRBJ1-1 once TRBV6-6 14 .
CATSRDRGIWQPQHF TGTGCCACCAGCAGAGATCGGGGGATATGGCAGCCCCAGCATTTT TRBJ1-5 . TRBV15 15 .
CATRRGQGGTGELFF TGTGCCACCCGCAGAGGACAGGGAGGCACCGGGGAGCTGTTTTTT TRBJ2-2 . TRBV15 15 TRBD1
CAISEPEKYPDRGFGGGYTF TGTGCCATCAGTGAGCCGGAGAAGTACCCTGACAGGGGGTTTGGCGGAGGCTACACCTTC TRBJ1-2 . TRBV10-3 20 TRBD1
CAWSEVARGGELFF TGTGCCTGGAGTGAGGTAGCGAGGGGCGGGGAGCTGTTTTTT TRBJ2-2 . TRBV30 14 .